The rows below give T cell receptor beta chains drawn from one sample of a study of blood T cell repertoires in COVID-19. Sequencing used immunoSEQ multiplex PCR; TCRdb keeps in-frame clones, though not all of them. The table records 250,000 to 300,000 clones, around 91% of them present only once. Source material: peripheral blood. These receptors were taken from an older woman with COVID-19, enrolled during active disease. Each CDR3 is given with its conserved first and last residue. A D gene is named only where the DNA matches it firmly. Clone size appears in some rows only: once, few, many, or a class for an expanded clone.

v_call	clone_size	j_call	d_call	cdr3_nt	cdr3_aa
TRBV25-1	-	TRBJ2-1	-	TGTGCCAGCAAAGATACCGGACAGTTTTACAATGAGCAGTTCTTC	CASKDTGQFYNEQFF
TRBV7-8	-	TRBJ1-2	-	TGTGCCAGCAGGGAGAACAGGGATAGCCGGAGATTGCATGGCTACACCTTC	CASRENRDSRRLHGYTF
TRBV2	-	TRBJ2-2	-	TGTGCCAGCAGTCTATACGGGTCGAACACCGGGGAGCTGTTTTTT	CASSLYGSNTGELFF
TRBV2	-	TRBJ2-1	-	TGTGCCAGCAGATATCGACAGGTTGCAGACAATGAGCAGTTCTTC	CASRYRQVADNEQFF
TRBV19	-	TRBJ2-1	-	TGTGCCAGTAGTATTTTGGAGCCGAGGATCAATGAGCAGTTCTTC	CASSILEPRINEQFF
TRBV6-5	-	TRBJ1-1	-	TGTGCCAGCAGCTCACCGACAGGGAACACTGAAGCTTTCTTT	CASSSPTGNTEAFF
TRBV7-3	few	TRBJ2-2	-	TGTGCCAGCAGCGCGGGACCCGGGGAGCTGTTTTTT	CASSAGPGELFF
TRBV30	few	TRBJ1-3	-	TGTGCCTGGGAGGCAGGGAACTTACTCTCTGGAAACACCATATATTTT	CAWEAGNLLSGNTIYF
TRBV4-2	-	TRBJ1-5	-	TGTGCCAGCAGCCAAGAGGGCGGGGTCAATCAGCCCCAGCATTTT	CASSQEGGVNQPQHF
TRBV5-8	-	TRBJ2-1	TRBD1	TGTGCCAGCAGCTTGGTGACAGGGTTTGCCTATGAGCAGTTCTTC	CASSLVTGFAYEQFF
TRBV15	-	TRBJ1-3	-	TGTGCCACCAGCAGCCTTAACAGCCACAGTTTCTCTGGAAACACCATATATTTT	CATSSLNSHSFSGNTIYF
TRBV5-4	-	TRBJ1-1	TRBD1	TGTGCCACTCCTACAGGGGAAGGAAAAACTGAAGCTTTCTTT	CATPTGEGKTEAFF
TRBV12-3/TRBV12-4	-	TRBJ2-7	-	TGTGCCAGCAGTATAAGCCAGGTAAACGAGCAGTACTTC	CASSISQVNEQYF
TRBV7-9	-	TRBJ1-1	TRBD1	TGTGCCAGCAGCTCGACAGGGGTGAGCACTGAAGCTTTCTTT	CASSSTGVSTEAFF
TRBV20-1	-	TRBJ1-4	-	TGCAGTGCTAGTCAGCCAGGGGATGAAAAACTGTTTTTT	CSASQPGDEKLFF
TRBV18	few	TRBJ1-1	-	TGTGCCAGCTCGGATCGCACGGGTGCGAACACTGAAGCTTTCTTT	CASSDRTGANTEAFF
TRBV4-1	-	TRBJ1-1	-	TGCGCCAGCAGCGCCACAGGACTGAACACTGAAGCTTTCTTT	CASSATGLNTEAFF
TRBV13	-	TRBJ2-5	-	TGTGCCAGCAGCTTAACAGGGACCCAGTACTTC	CASSLTGTQYF
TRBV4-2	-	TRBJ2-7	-	TGTGCCAGCAGCCAAGGGGCAGGCTACGAGCAGTACTTC	CASSQGAGYEQYF
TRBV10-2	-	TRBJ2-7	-	TGCGCCAGCACCACGCTTAGCTCCTACGAGCAGTACTTC	CASTTLSSYEQYF